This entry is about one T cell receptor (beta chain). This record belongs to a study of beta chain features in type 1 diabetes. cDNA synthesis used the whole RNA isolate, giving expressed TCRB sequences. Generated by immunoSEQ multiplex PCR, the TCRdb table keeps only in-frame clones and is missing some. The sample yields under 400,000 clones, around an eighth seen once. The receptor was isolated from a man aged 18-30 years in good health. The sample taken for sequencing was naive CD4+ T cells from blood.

The chain's CDR3 is CASRRQGHQETQYF. The CDR3 DNA is TGTGCCAGCAGACGACAGGGTCACCAAGAGACCCAGTACTTC. V is TRBV2 and J is TRBJ2-5; 7 bases line up with TRBD1. Germline trimming cut 6 bases from V and 0 bases from J; bases unmatched to any gene: 4. This CDR3 contains 14 residues. Germline lookup yields CDR1 SNHLY and CDR2 FYNNEI.